This TCR beta chain was found in a study of blood T cell repertoires in COVID-19. Trimming removed 2 bases at V and 0 bases at J, with 10 bases between. Germline CDR1 and CDR2: MGHRA and YSYEKL. The CDR3 extends over 16 amino acids. Sequenced by immunoSEQ multiplex PCR; TCRdb stores in-frame clones only, minus some. This sample carries roughly 250,000 clones, about 88% of them seen once, and the ten largest clones take roughly 2%. Sequencing was done on a sample of peripheral blood. This clonotype was sampled from a woman aged 40-49 years who had recovered from COVID-19. This rearrangement joins TRBV4-1 to TRBJ1-4, with D perhaps matching TRBD1 (6 bases). CDR3 region: CASSQPDRSTNEKLFF. The CDR3 DNA is TGCGCCAGCAGCCAACCTGACAGGTCAACTAATGAAAAACTGTTTTTT.